Listed below are T cell receptor beta chains from one sample, sequenced in a study of breast tumors, draining lymph nodes, adjacent tissues. TCRdb re-called the multiplex PCR reads through MiXCR, storing one row per CDR3 protein. The table lists about 200,000 distinct CDR3 sequences, under 40% of them singletons. The sequenced sample consisted of axillary lymph node tissue. These receptors originate from a female donor with breast cancer. Some clones in this sample may be carry-over from other donors' samples. CDR3s leave out the opening cysteine and the closing phenylalanine or tryptophan.

j_call v_call cdr3_aa
TRBJ2-3 TRBV7-2 ASSGRDRVADTQY
TRBJ1-3 TRBV15 ATSRGTSDIGNTIY
TRBJ2-1 TRBV24-1 ATSDPQGAATNEQF
TRBJ1-3 TRBV19 ASSIRGPGNTIY
TRBJ1-5 TRBV6-5 ASSLSGGDQPQH
TRBJ2-7 TRBV7-6 ASSLRRSGGSYEQY
TRBJ2-2 TRBV18 ASSPRTSGKNTGELF
TRBJ2-1 TRBV5-1 ASSSGPGLAGYNEQF
TRBJ2-6 TRBV2 ASIELPSGANVLT
TRBJ2-1 TRBV5-4 ASSAGLAGGRNEQF
TRBJ2-6 TRBV19 ASSGGQGRLGANVLT
TRBJ1-1 TRBV29-1 SVRTGMNTEAF
TRBJ1-4 TRBV5-1 ASSVEGVELF
TRBJ1-4 TRBV12-3/TRBV12-4 ASSLALFEKLF
TRBJ2-6 TRBV15 ATSRGSSGANVLT
TRBJ1-5 TRBV5-4 VGTDSNQPQH
TRBJ2-1 TRBV7-9 ASSLSPRQGSYNEQF
TRBJ2-1 TRBV20-1 SAVGGGRPKNIQF
TRBJ2-1 TRBV7-3 ASSLTMTSGIDEQF
TRBJ2-7 TRBV11-3 ASSSRDRAREQY
TRBJ2-7 TRBV12-3/TRBV12-4 ASSLYRVGEQY
TRBJ2-1 TRBV18 ASSPTSGFPSYNEQF
TRBJ2-3 TRBV15 ATSRGAGQGSDTQY
TRBJ2-5 TRBV2 ASSVTGNQPQY
TRBJ2-1 TRBV11-2 ASSRESSYNEQF
TRBJ1-6 TRBV9 ASSAPEGSNNSPLH
TRBJ2-2 TRBV18 ASSLRSGELF
TRBJ1-3 TRBV28 ASSSRTSGSTIY
TRBJ2-7 TRBV5-1 ASSFTELSYEQY
TRBJ2-3 TRBV7-2 ASLDRSTDTQY
TRBJ2-5 TRBV20-1 SAREPSGRSRETQY
TRBJ1-1 TRBV10-2 ASRPGRRVNTEAF
TRBJ2-2 TRBV12-3/TRBV12-4 ASSGLAGTGGELF
TRBJ2-3 TRBV7-8 ASSLGRGRPYTQY
TRBJ2-7 TRBV15 ATSRNRDSKAGEQY
TRBJ2-7 TRBV2 ASSEAGAGEYEQY
TRBJ1-4 TRBV19 ASTVTPGGKLF
TRBJ2-1 TRBV15 ATGLAGTHEQF
TRBJ2-2 TRBV6-1 ASIYRGLSANTGELF
TRBJ1-5 TRBV3-1 ASSQDSGFSNQPQH
TRBJ2-7 TRBV6-1 ASSHGGSPYEQY
TRBJ2-1 TRBV28 ASSPTSGDYNEQF
TRBJ2-1 TRBV7-3 ASSLFGSGSYNEQF
TRBJ1-2 TRBV20-1 SARDGRNYGYT
TRBJ2-3 TRBV7-8 ASRGQATDTQY
TRBJ2-7 TRBV6-6 ASSHAREYEQY
TRBJ2-1 TRBV15 ATSRDRGRDEQF
TRBJ2-1 TRBV15 ATSTGQTSSYNEQF
TRBJ2-7 TRBV6-6 ASSAGRYEQY
TRBJ1-4 TRBV19 ASTNEKLF
TRBJ1-2 TRBV25-1 ACSARVGQYGYT
TRBJ1-6 TRBV9 ASSVDSDYNSPLH
TRBJ2-3 TRBV7-9 ASSSRDRDIYTQY
TRBJ1-4 TRBV20-1 SAGDENEKLF